Each of the 25 T cell receptor beta chains below was sequenced from the same sample in a study of blood T cells in healthy people across ages. Using a J-beta primer mix together with a sample-barcoded 5' primer, a second PCR was run for roughly 7 to 12 cycles. TCRdb itself ran the 5' RACE reads through MiXCR, one entry per CDR3 protein. The data contain approximately 1.5 million distinct CDR3 sequences, 42% of them singletons. Sequencing was carried out using blood. The receptors come from a woman under 30 in good health.

The chain employs TRBV7-2 and TRBJ2-3; possible D gene TRBD1, 6 bases. V lost 5 bases, J lost 3 bases, and 15 bases lay in between. The CDR3 length is 15 residues. Germline V gene lookup returns CDR1 SGHTA and CDR2 FQGNSA. The chain's CDR3 is CASSPIWGLTDTQYF. CDR3 DNA: TGTGCCAGCAGCCCGATTTGGGGGCTTACAGATACGCAGTATTTT.

This clonotype was counted a few times. The chain combines TRBV20-1 with TRBJ2-1, with D uncertain. CDR3 length: 10 residues. V dropped 2 bases and J dropped 9 bases, with 5 bases sitting between them. Germline V gene data show CDR1 as DFQATT and CDR2 as SNEGSKA (reference sequence). CDR3 sequence: CSARPSEQFF. Here the CDR3 DNA reads TGCAGTGCTAGACCAAGTGAGCAGTTCTTC.

This clonotype was observed a few times. J is TRBJ2-7 and V is TRBV20-1; D not resolved. The germline V gene encodes CDR1 DFQATT and CDR2 SNEGSKA (reference sequence). The CDR3 consists of 11 residues. V was cut by 7 bases and J by 9 bases, with 16 bases left in between. The CDR3 here is CSVYLEPVQYF. The CDR3 region has the DNA TGCAGTGTTTATTTAGAACCCGTGCAGTACTTC.

This chain connects TRBV27 to TRBJ1-2; D is unclear. The germline gives CDR1 MNHEY, CDR2 SMNVEV (reference sequence). The CDR3 totals 14 residues. V lost 3 bases to trimming and J lost 7 bases, with 15 bases between them. The CDR3 coding sequence is TGTGCCAGCAGTTTCCGGGTACCAGGTAGTGGCTACACCTTC. Residues: CASSFRVPGSGYTF.

The rearrangement joins TRBV7-9 to TRBJ2-5; D gene uncertain. The end of the DNA fits TRBJ2-7 better, so the J call may be wrong. The CDR3 contains 12 residues. Per germline, CDR1 SEHNR and CDR2 FQNEAQ (reference sequence). CDR3 nucleotides: TGTGCCAGCAGCTCTCTATCGGACGAGCAGTACTTC. It yields the protein CASSSLSDEQYF.

This clonotype was seen just once. This chain links TRBV2 with TRBJ2-7; the match to TRBD2 covers 11 bases. V lost 1 base, J lost 2 bases, and 1 base stayed unmatched. The germline gives CDR1 SNHLY, CDR2 FYNNEI. CDR3 length: 15 residues. CDR3 residues: CASSEGLAGTYEQYF. CDR3 bases: TGTGCCAGCAGTGAAGGACTAGCGGGAACCTACGAGCAGTACTTC.

The rearrangement joins TRBV19 to TRBJ2-1, with 13 bases that match TRBD2. The DNA end favors TRBJ2-7, so the J call may be wrong. This CDR3 region has 15 residues. CDR1 is LNHDA and CDR2 is SQIVND in the germline V gene (reference sequence). DNA for the CDR3: TGTGCCAGTAGTGCTACTAGCGGGAGGGACAATGAGCAGTACTTC. Amino acids: CASSATSGRDNEQYF.

In its sample, this clonotype was seen a few times. The genes are TRBV28 and TRBJ2-1, with D possibly matching TRBD1 (6 bases). Trimming left V 7 bases short and J 3 bases short, with 22 bases between. The CDR3 loop spans 17 amino acids. Germline V gene sequence: CDR1 MDHEN, CDR2 SYDVKM. The CDR3 nucleotides read TGTGCCAGCATCTCTCATAGGTGGGGGCGCCACTACAATGAGCAGTTCTTC. Protein: CASISHRWGRHYNEQFF.

This rearrangement joins TRBV11-1 to TRBJ1-1; D is uncertain. CDR3 size: 16 residues. CDR1 is SGHAT and CDR2 is FQDESV in the germline V gene (reference sequence). The V and J ends lost 4 bases and 0 bases respectively, with 15 bases between them. The CDR3 DNA is TGTGCCAGCAGCTCCCGAGGACTGGGAATGAACACTGAAGCTTTCTTT. Translated, it gives CASSSRGLGMNTEAFF.

This clonotype has a single count. J is TRBJ2-2 and V is TRBV19; 9 positions match TRBD1. The CDR3 extends over 18 amino acids. V was clipped by 4 bases and J by 0 bases; unmatched bases: 9. Germline loops: CDR1 LNHDA, CDR2 SQIVND (reference sequence). CDR3 region: CASSSRDRVSANTGELFF. The CDR3 bases are TGTGCCAGTAGTAGCCGGGACAGGGTGTCTGCGAACACCGGGGAGCTGTTTTTT.

The chain recombines TRBV18 with TRBJ2-3; weak D call: TRBD2 (6 bases). The V gene's germline CDR1 is KGHSH and CDR2 LQKENI. CDR3 length: 14 amino acids. The ends were cut back, 5 bases at V and 2 bases at J, with 11 bases in the middle. The CDR3 sequence: CASSRDLYTDTQYF. The DNA of the CDR3 is TGTGCCAGCTCAAGGGACTTATACACAGATACGCAGTATTTT.

This chain connects TRBV29-1 to TRBJ1-3; D remains ambiguous. V lost 4 bases, J lost 0 bases, and 13 bases lay in between. There are 15 residues in the CDR3. Germline V gene data show CDR1 as SQVTM and CDR2 as ANQGSEA. This chain's CDR3 is CSVGLDTFSGNTIYF. CDR3 DNA: TGCAGCGTTGGTCTCGACACTTTCTCTGGAAACACCATATATTTT.

This clonotype was recorded a few times. The rearrangement uses TRBV4-3 and TRBJ1-2, with D perhaps matching TRBD1 (6 bases). The CDR3 spans 15 residues. Trimming left V 4 bases short and J 8 bases short, with 20 bases between. Per the germline V gene, CDR1 is LGHNA and CDR2 is YSLEER. CDR3 amino acids: CASSRRTVLREGYTF. CDR3 DNA sequence: TGCGCCAGCAGCCGCCGGACAGTTCTGAGGGAAGGCTACACCTTC.

This chain links TRBV6-6 with TRBJ2-4; D unclear. The CDR3 length is 17 residues. Germline V CDR1 and CDR2: MNHNY, SVGAGI (reference sequence). V was clipped by 0 bases and J by 5 bases, with 17 bases between them. In nucleotides, the CDR3 is TGTGCCAGCAGTTACTCATATACGGAGCGATTCCAAAACATTCAGTACTTC. Translated, it gives CASSYSYTERFQNIQYF.

This chain connects TRBV6-5 to TRBJ2-3; D gene unclear. V gave up 6 bases and J gave up 0 bases, with 7 bases separating them. The CDR3 totals 13 residues. CDR1 and CDR2 (germline): MNHEY, SVGAGI. The CDR3 DNA sequence: TGTGCCAGCAGAGAGACCAGCACAGATACGCAGTATTTT. Its protein is CASRETSTDTQYF.

This clonotype has more than one count but fewer than ten. This chain uses TRBV6-2 or TRBV6-3 with TRBJ2-1; 8 nucleotides line up with TRBD1. CDR3 size: 16 residues. Germline CDR1 and CDR2: MNHEY and SVGEGT. With 2 bases clipped from V and 4 bases from J, the junction kept 7 bases outside the gene matches. DNA of the CDR3: TGTGCCAGCAGTTACAGGGGACAGGACCTTTACAATGAGCAGTTCTTC. It encodes CASSYRGQDLYNEQFF.

This clonotype was detected a few times. CDR3 residues: CSAPPPLTGGFYGYTF. The CDR3 bases are TGCAGTGCACCGCCCCCATTGACAGGGGGTTTCTATGGCTACACCTTC. The chain recombines TRBV20-1 with TRBJ1-2; 9 bases match TRBD1. J was trimmed by 4 bases and V by 6 bases; bases with no gene match: 15. From germline, CDR1 is DFQATT and CDR2 SNEGSKA (reference sequence). The CDR3 contains 16 residues.

The chain carries TRBV11-2 and TRBJ2-4; weak D call: TRBD1 (5 bases). TRBJ2-7 matches the DNA end more closely, so the J call is doubtful. The V gene's germline CDR1 is SGHAT and CDR2 FQNNGV. The CDR3 is 14 residues long. The CDR3 DNA follows: TGTGCCAGCAGCCACCTCGGACATATCTACGAGCAGTACTTC. Translating it yields CASSHLGHIYEQYF.

This clonotype occurred once. This chain joins TRBV9 and TRBJ1-1; 9 bases are shared with TRBD1. The CDR3 runs to 14 residues. Germline-derived CDR1 and CDR2 are SGDLS and YYNGEE. V shed 4 bases, J shed 6 bases, and the junction held 7 bases outside the gene matches. The CDR3 here is CASSPRDRDPEAFF. The CDR3 DNA reads TGTGCCAGCAGCCCCCGGGACAGGGATCCTGAAGCTTTCTTT. The full variable domain, in which reference TRBV9 and TRBJ1-1 provide the parts outside the CDR3, is DSGVTQTPKHLITATGQRVTLRCSPRSGDLSVYWYQQSLDQGLQFLIQYYNGEERAKGNILERFSAQQFPDLHSELNLSSLELGDSALYFCASSPRDRDPEAFFGQGTRLTVV.

This clonotype occurred many times. This chain uses TRBV7-2 with TRBJ2-7; perhaps TRBD2 as D (5 bases). Germline lookup yields CDR1 SGHTA and CDR2 FQGNSA. The ends were cut back, 1 base at V and 3 bases at J, with 13 bases in the middle. CDR3 size: 15 residues. CDR3 amino acids: CASSLGPSSGYEQYF. The CDR3 DNA sequence: TGTGCCAGCAGCTTAGGGCCTAGCAGTGGCTACGAGCAGTACTTC. The whole variable domain, remainder taken from reference TRBV7-2 and TRBJ2-7, is GAGVSQSPSNKVTEKGKDVELRCDPISGHTALYWYRQSLGQGLEFLIYFQGNSAPDKSGLPSDRFSAERTGGSVSTLTIQRTQQEDSAVYLCASSLGPSSGYEQYFGPGTRLTVT.

This clonotype has more than one count but fewer than ten. The chain is built from TRBV30 and TRBJ2-7; the D gene is possibly TRBD1 (5 bases). V dropped 6 bases and J dropped 0 bases, with 15 bases sitting between them. Germline lookup yields CDR1 GTSNPN and CDR2 SVGIG (reference sequence). The CDR3 is 14 residues long. CDR3 coding DNA: TGTGCCTGCTCCCGCAACAGGCCCTCCTACGAGCAGTACTTC. It encodes CACSRNRPSYEQYF.

The chain employs TRBV10-3 and TRBJ1-1; 7 positions agree with TRBD1. J was trimmed by 5 bases and V by 5 bases; bases with no gene match: 11. The CDR3 loop spans 15 amino acids. Germline lookup yields CDR1 ENHRY and CDR2 SYGVKD. The CDR3 region is CAISQTGQLSTEAFF. CDR3 nucleotide sequence: TGTGCCATCAGTCAGACGGGACAGTTATCTACTGAAGCTTTCTTT.

The chain recombines TRBV9 with TRBJ2-1; 8 positions match TRBD2. The CDR3 extends over 18 amino acids. Trimming at V came to 1 base and at J to 3 bases, leaving 12 bases not matched to a gene. CDR1 is SGDLS and CDR2 is YYNGEE in the germline V gene. As DNA, the CDR3 is TGTGCCAGCAGCGTAACCCGCGACAGGACTAGCTTCTACAATGAGCAGTTCTTC. This codes for CASSVTRDRTSFYNEQFF. Together with reference TRBV9 and TRBJ2-1, the CDR3 gives the full variable domain: DSGVTQTPKHLITATGQRVTLRCSPRSGDLSVYWYQQSLDQGLQFLIQYYNGEERAKGNILERFSAQQFPDLHSELNLSSLELGDSALYFCASSVTRDRTSFYNEQFFGPGTRLTVL.

The CDR3 protein is CSVTGQNTEAFF. The CDR3 region has the DNA TGCAGCGTGACAGGTCAGAACACTGAAGCTTTCTTT. This chain uses TRBV29-1 with TRBJ1-1, with D perhaps matching TRBD1 (6 bases). V was shortened by 6 bases and J by 1 base, with 9 bases between the two germline ends. CDR3 length: 12 amino acids. CDR1 and CDR2 from the germline V gene are SQVTM and ANQGSEA.

This clonotype was observed at least ten times. The rearrangement uses TRBV20-1 and TRBJ2-3; D is uncertain. This CDR3 has 15 residues. V dropped 0 bases and J dropped 6 bases, with 16 bases sitting between them. Germline values: CDR1 DFQATT, CDR2 SNEGSKA (reference sequence). The CDR3 protein is CSARDRLKPTDTQYF. The CDR3 DNA follows: TGCAGTGCTAGAGACCGCCTGAAACCGACCGATACGCAGTATTTT.